The table lists the clone carrying this T cell receptor (beta chain) with a count of one. CDR1 and CDR2 from the germline V gene are SGHTS and YDEGEE. Trimming took 2 bases from V and 3 from J, leaving 9 bases between them. The CDR3 sequence is 13 residues long. This sample was included in a study of T cell responses to AZD1222 COVID-19 vaccine. TCRdb's copy holds only in-frame clones and misses some; the assay was immunoSEQ multiplex PCR. The sample has more than 140,000 clones; about 93% are singletons. Sequenced material: peripheral blood, taken on day 0 of AZD1222 vaccination. The rearrangement uses TRBV5-8 and TRBJ2-7; a weak D match, TRBD1 (5 bases). The clonotype originates from an adult in good health. The chain's CDR3 is CASSLSQGYEQYF. CDR3 nucleotide sequence: TGTGCCAGCAGCTTAAGCCAGGGCTACGAGCAGTACTTC.